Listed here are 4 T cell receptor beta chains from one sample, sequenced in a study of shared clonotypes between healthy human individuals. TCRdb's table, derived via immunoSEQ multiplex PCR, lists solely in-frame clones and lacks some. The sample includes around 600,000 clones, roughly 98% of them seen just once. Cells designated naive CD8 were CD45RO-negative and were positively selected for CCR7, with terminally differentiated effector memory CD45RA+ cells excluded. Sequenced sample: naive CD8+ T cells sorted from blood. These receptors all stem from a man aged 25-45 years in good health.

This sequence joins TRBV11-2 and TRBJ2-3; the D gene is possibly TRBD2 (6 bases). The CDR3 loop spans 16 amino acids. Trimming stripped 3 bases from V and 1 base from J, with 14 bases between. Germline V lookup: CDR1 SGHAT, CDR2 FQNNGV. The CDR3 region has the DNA TGTGCCAGCAGCTTTATGGCGGGAAGGGGCACAGATACGCAGTATTTT. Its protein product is CASSFMAGRGTDTQYF.

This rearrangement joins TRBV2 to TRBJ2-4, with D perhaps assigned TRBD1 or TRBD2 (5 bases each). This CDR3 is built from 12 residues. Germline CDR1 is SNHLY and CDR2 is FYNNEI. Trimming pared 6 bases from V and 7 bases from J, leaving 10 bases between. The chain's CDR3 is CASRGDPNIQYF. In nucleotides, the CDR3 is TGTGCCAGCAGGGGGGACCCGAACATTCAGTACTTC. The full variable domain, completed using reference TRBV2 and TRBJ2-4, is EPEVTQTPSHQVTQMGQEVILRCVPISNHLYFYWYRQILGQKVEFLVSFYNNEISEKSEIFDDQFSVERPDGSNFTLKIRSTKLEDSAMYFCASRGDPNIQYFGAGTRLSVL.

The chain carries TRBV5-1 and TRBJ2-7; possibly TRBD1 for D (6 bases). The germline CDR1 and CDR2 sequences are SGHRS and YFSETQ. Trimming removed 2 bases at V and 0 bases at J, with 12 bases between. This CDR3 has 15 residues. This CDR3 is CASSFNRVYSYEQYF. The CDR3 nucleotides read TGCGCCAGCAGCTTTAACAGGGTATACTCCTACGAGCAGTACTTC.

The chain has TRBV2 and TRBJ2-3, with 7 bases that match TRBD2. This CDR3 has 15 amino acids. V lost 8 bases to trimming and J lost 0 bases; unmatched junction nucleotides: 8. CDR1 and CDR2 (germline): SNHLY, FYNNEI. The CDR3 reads CASRSLAASTDTQYF. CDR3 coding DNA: TGTGCCAGCCGTAGCCTAGCGGCTAGCACAGATACGCAGTATTTT. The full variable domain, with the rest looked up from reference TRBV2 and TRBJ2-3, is EPEVTQTPSHQVTQMGQEVILRCVPISNHLYFYWYRQILGQKVEFLVSFYNNEISEKSEIFDDQFSVERPDGSNFTLKIRSTKLEDSAMYFCASRSLAASTDTQYFGPGTRLTVL.